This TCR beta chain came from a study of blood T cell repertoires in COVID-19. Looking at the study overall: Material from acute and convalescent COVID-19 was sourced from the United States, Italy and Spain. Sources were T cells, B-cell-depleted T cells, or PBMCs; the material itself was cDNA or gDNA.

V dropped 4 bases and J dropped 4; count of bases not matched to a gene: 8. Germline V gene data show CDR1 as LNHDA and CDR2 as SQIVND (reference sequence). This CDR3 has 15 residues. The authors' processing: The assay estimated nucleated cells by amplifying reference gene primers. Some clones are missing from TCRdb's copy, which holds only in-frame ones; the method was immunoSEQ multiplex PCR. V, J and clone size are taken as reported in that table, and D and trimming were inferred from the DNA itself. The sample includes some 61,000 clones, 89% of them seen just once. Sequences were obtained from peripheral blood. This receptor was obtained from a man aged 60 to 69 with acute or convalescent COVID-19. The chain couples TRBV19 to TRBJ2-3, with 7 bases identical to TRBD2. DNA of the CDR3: TGTGCCAGTAGTACCGGACTAGTACCATCAGATACGCAGTATTTT. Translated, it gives CASSTGLVPSDTQYF.